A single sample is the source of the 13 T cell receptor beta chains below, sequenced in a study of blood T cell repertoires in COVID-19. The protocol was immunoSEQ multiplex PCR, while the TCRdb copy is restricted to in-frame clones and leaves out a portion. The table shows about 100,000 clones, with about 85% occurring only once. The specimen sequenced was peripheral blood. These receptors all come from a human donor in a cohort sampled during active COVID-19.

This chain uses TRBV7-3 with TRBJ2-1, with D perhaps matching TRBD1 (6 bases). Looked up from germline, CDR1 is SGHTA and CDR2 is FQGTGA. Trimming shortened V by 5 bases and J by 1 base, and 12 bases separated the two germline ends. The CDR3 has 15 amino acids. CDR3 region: CASSIQGWSYNEQFF. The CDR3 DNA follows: TGTGCCAGCAGCATCCAGGGGTGGTCCTACAATGAGCAGTTCTTC.

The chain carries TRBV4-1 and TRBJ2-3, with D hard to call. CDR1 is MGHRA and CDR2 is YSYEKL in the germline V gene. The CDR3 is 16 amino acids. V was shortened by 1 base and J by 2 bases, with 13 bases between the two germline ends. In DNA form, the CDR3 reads TGCGCCAGCAGCCAAGTCAGGCTGGGCAACACAGATACGCAGTATTTT. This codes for CASSQVRLGNTDTQYF.

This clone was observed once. CDR3 amino acids: CASSYSGHNTEAFF. CDR3 nucleotides: TGTGCCAGCAGTTACTCGGGACATAACACTGAAGCTTTCTTT. The chain carries TRBV6-5 and TRBJ1-1; the D gene is possibly TRBD1 (6 bases). Deletions cut 0 bases from V and 2 bases from J, with 7 bases between. The CDR3 loop spans 14 amino acids. Germline values: CDR1 MNHEY, CDR2 SVGAGI.

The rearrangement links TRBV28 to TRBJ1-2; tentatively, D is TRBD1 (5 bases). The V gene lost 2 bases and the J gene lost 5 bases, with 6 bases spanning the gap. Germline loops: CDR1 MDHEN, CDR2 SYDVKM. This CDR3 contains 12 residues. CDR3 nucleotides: TGTGCCAGCAGTTTAAGACAGTATGGCTACACCTTC. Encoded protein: CASSLRQYGYTF.

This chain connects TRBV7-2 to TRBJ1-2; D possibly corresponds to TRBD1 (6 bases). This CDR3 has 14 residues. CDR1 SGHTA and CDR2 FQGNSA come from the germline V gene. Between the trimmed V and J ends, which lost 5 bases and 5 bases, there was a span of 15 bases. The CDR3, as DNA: TGTGCCAGCAGCAGTACAGGGCCTGGATATGGCTACACCTTC. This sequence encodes CASSSTGPGYGYTF.

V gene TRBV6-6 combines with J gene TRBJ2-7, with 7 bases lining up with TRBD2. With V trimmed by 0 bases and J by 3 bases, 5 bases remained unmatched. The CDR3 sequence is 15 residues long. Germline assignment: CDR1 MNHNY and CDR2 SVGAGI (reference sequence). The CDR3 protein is CASSYSGGTNYEQYF. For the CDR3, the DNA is TGTGCCAGCAGTTACTCGGGGGGGACCAACTACGAGCAGTACTTC.

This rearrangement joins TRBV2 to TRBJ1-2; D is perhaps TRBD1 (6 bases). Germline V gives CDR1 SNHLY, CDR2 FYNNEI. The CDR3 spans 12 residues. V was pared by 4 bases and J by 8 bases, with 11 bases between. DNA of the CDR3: TGTGCCAGCAGTGTGGACAGCGGCGGCTACACCTTC. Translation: CASSVDSGGYTF.

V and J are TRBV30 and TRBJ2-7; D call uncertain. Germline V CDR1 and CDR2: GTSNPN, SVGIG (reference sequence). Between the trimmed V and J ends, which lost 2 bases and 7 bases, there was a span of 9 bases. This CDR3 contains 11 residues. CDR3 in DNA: TGTGCCTGGAGTTCCCCCGGGGAGCAGTACTTC. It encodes CAWSSPGEQYF.

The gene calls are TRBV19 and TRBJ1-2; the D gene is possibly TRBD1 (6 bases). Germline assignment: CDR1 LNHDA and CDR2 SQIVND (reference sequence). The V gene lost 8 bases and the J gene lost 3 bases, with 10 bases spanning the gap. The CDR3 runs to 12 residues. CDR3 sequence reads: CASRTADYGYTF. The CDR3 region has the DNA TGTGCCAGTCGGACAGCAGACTATGGCTACACCTTC.

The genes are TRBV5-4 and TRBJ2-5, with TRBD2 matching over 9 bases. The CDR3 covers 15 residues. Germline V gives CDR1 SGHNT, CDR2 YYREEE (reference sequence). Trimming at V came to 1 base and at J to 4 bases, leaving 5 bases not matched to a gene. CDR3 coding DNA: TGTGCCAGCAGCTTGAGCGGGGGGCGGGGAGAGACCCAGTACTTC. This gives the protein CASSLSGGRGETQYF.

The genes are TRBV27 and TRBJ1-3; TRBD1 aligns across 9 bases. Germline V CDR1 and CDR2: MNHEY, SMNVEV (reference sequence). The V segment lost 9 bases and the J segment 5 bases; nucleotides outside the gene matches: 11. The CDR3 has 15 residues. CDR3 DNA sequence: TGTGCCAGTGTAACCGGGACAGGGCCTAGAAACACCATATATTTT. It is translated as CASVTGTGPRNTIYF.

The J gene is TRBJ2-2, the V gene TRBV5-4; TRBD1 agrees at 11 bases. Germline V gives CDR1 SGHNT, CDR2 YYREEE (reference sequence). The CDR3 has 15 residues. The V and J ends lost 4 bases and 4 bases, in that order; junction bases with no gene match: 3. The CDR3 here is CASSPGTGGTGELFF. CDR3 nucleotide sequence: TGTGCCAGCAGCCCTGGGACAGGGGGCACCGGGGAGCTGTTTTTT. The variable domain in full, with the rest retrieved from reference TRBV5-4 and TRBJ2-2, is ETGVTQSPTHLIKTRGQQVTLRCSSQSGHNTVSWYQQALGQGPQFIFQYYREEENGRGNFPPRFSGLQFPNYSSELNVNALELDDSALYLCASSPGTGGTGELFFGEGSRLTVL.

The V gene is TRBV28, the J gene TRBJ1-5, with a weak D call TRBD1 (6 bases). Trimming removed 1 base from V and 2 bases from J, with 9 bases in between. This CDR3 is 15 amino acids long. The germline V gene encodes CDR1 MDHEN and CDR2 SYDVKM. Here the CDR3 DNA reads TGTGCCAGCAGTTTATTGGCAGGGGGCAATCAGCCCCAGCATTTT. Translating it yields CASSLLAGGNQPQHF.